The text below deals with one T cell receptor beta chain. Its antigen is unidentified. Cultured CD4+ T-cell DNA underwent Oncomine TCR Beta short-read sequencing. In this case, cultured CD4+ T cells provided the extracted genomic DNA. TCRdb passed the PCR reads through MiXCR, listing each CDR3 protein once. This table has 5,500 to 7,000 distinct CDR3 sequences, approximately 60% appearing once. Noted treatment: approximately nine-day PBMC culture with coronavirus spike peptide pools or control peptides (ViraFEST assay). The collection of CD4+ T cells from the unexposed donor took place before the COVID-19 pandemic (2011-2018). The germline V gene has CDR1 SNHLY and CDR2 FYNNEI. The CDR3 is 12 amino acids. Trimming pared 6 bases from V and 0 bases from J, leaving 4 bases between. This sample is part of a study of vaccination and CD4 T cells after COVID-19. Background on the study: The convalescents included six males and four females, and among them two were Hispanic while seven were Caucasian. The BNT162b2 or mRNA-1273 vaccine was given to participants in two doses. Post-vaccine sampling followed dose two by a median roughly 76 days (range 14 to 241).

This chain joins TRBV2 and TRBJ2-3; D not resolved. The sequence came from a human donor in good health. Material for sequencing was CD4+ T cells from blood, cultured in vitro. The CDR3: CASRLSTDTQYF. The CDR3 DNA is TGTGCCAGCAGGCTCAGCACAGATACGCAGTATTTT.